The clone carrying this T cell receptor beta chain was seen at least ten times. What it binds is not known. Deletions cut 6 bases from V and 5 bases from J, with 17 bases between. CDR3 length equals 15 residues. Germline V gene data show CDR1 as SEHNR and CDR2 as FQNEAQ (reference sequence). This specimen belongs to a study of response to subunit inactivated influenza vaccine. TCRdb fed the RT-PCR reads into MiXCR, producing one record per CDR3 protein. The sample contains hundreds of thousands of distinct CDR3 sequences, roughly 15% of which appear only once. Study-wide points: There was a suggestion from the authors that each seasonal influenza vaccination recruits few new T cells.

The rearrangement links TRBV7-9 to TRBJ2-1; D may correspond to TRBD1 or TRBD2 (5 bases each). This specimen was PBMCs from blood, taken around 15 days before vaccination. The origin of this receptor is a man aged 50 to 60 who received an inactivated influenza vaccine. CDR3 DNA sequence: TGTGCCAGCAGTTTCCTCCAGAGGGGCCACAATGAGCAGTTCTTC. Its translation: CASSFLQRGHNEQFF.